This is a list of T cell receptor beta chains from one sample in a study of shared clonotypes between healthy human individuals. Clones were read by immunoSEQ multiplex PCR, and TCRdb kept only the in-frame ones, dropping some. The sample lists about 1.5 million clones, 95% to 99% occurring once. Material for sequencing was naive CD4+ T cells sorted from blood. These receptors all stem from a man aged 25 to 45 in good health. Each CDR3 is given without its conserved first and last residue. Part of the rows lack a size; the others show once, few, many or a class for expanded clones.

size: .; V: TRBV5-1; J: TRBJ2-7; CDR3: ASSLNRGPYEQY
size: .; V: TRBV15; J: TRBJ2-7; CDR3: ATSRDRSGLSYEQY
size: .; V: TRBV28; J: TRBJ2-1; CDR3: ASSPSGRAYLGQQF
size: .; V: TRBV28; J: TRBJ1-4; CDR3: ASSLRRATNEKLF
size: .; V: TRBV18; J: TRBJ2-1; CDR3: ASSPLYNEQF
size: .; V: TRBV5-4; J: TRBJ1-3; CDR3: ASSLSVGNTIY
size: .; V: TRBV11-2; J: TRBJ2-2; CDR3: ASIPGKGRNTGELF
size: .; V: TRBV29-1; J: TRBJ2-7; CDR3: SETKGRWDEQY
size: .; V: TRBV11-2; J: TRBJ2-5; CDR3: ASSLSGIRETQY
size: .; V: TRBV6-1; J: TRBJ2-7; CDR3: ASSAVAGGIGQY
size: once; V: TRBV7-5; J: TRBJ1-2; CDR3: ARSHHPGHANYGYT
size: .; V: TRBV29-1; J: TRBJ1-1; CDR3: SVVRQLNTEAF
size: .; V: TRBV7-3; J: TRBJ2-3; CDR3: ASSLQGGADTQY
size: .; V: TRBV18; J: TRBJ2-3; CDR3: ASSPGTADTQY
size: .; V: TRBV9; J: TRBJ2-1; CDR3: ASSVGVNYNEQF
size: .; V: TRBV19; J: TRBJ2-7; CDR3: ASRPGQGRYEQY
size: .; V: TRBV5-5; J: TRBJ2-7; CDR3: ASSVGLAFTYEQY
size: .; V: TRBV15; J: TRBJ2-7; CDR3: ATSTQTGFGGEQY
size: .; V: TRBV5-1; J: TRBJ2-2; CDR3: ASSNRDGNTGELF
size: .; V: TRBV9; J: TRBJ2-3; CDR3: ASSVIGADTQY
size: .; V: TRBV19; J: TRBJ1-2; CDR3: ASITTGAGGYT
size: .; V: TRBV12-5; J: TRBJ2-5; CDR3: ASGSGTGREETQY
size: .; V: TRBV7-9; J: TRBJ1-1; CDR3: ASRTGGLTEAF
size: .; V: TRBV5-1; J: TRBJ1-3; CDR3: ASSLGTLSGNTIY
size: .; V: TRBV6-5; J: TRBJ2-3; CDR3: ASSYWMDDTQY
size: .; V: TRBV28; J: TRBJ2-2; CDR3: ASSLMREALAGELF
size: .; V: TRBV29-1; J: TRBJ1-4; CDR3: SVWDRDEKLF
size: .; V: TRBV19; J: TRBJ2-5; CDR3: ASRRGSQETQY
size: .; V: TRBV19; J: TRBJ1-5; CDR3: ASTRDGSNQPQH
size: once; V: TRBV5-1; J: TRBJ2-6; CDR3: ASSLNRASYGANVLT
size: once; V: TRBV30; J: TRBJ2-5; CDR3: AWGTGPDPY